Following are 3 T cell receptor beta chains from one sample sequenced in a study of T cells in women clearing cervical HPV infection. Data came from immunoSEQ multiplex PCR; TCRdb stores just in-frame clones and leaves some out. The sample data list 10,000 to 15,000 clones. The sample comprised blood buffy coat. These TCRs come from a woman aged 18 to 69 with a cervical HPV16 infection that either progressed to CIN3+ or cleared (not recorded which).

A note on this clone: The DNA ends 3 residues before the CDR3 does, and the rest of the CDR3 is filled in from the germline J gene. J is TRBJ2-7 and V is TRBV7-6, with 7 bases matching TRBD1. The V and J ends lost 1 base and 5 bases, in that order; junction bases with no gene match: 17. CDR3 length: 18 amino acids. Germline V gene sequence: CDR1 SGHVS, CDR2 FNYEAQ. Incomplete CDR3 DNA: TGTGCCAGCAGCTTAGATTCGGGTTGGGGGACAGACCTCGACGAG. This sequence encodes CASSLDSGWGTDLDE. The whole CDR3 sequence reads CASSLDSGWGTDLDEQYF. The variable domain in full, with the rest retrieved from reference TRBV7-6 and TRBJ2-7, is GAGVSQSPRYKVTKRGQDVALRCDPISGHVSLYWYRQALGQGPEFLTYFNYEAQQDKSGLPNDRFSAERPEGSISTLTIQRTEQRDSAMYRCASSLDSGWGTDLDEQYFGPGTRLTVT.

With regard to this clone: The read ends 3 residues early relative to the CDR3; the germline J gene fills the gap. V and J are TRBV7-2 and TRBJ1-2; 11 bases map to TRBD1. The CDR3 contains 14 residues. Per the germline V gene, CDR1 is SGHTA and CDR2 is FQGNSA. The CDR3 reads CASSLRDRGLGYTF. The sequenced CDR3 bases are TGTGCCAGCAGCTTGCGGGACAGGGGGTTAGGC.

This clone is medium-sized by frequency. Sequencing ends 3 residues short of the CDR3 end; the germline J gene provides the rest. The chain recombines TRBV6-2 or TRBV6-3 with TRBJ2-3, with D maybe TRBD2 (6 bases). The CDR3 loop spans 14 amino acids. Trimming pared 10 bases from V and 2 bases from J, leaving 16 bases between. Germline V CDR1 and CDR2: MNHEY, SVGEGT. CDR3 loop: CATQGRGDTDTQYF. CDR3 DNA, as far as it was read: TGTGCCACCCAAGGGCGGGGAGACACAGATACG.